The rows below give T cell receptor beta chains drawn from one sample of a study of breast tumors, draining lymph nodes, adjacent tissues. TCRdb reprocessed the multiplex PCR reads via MiXCR and lists one record per CDR3 protein. The table shows some 110,000 distinct CDR3 sequences, with roughly 29% occurring only once. Input material: axillary lymph node tissue. Source of these receptors: a female donor with breast cancer. Some clones in this sample may be carry-over from other donors' samples. CDR3s leave out the opening cysteine and the closing phenylalanine or tryptophan. Fields, in order: V gene, D gene, J gene, CDR3 protein. A D gene is named only where the DNA matches it firmly.

TRBV6-1	TRBD1	TRBJ2-4	ASSAQGVLAKNIQY
TRBV10-3	TRBD1	TRBJ1-2	AISLQTGGGYGYT
TRBV29-1	NA	TRBJ2-3	SVGMGRERYAV
TRBV20-1	TRBD2	TRBJ2-1	SARGSGNYNEQF
TRBV29-1	NA	TRBJ2-1	SVEEGEQF
TRBV20-1	NA	TRBJ1-1	SARDRPLNTEAF
TRBV29-1	NA	TRBJ1-2	SVVGSGSQGYT
TRBV20-1	TRBD1	TRBJ1-2	SARDLRDSSYGYT
TRBV24-1	TRBD2	TRBJ2-3	ATSDLSGGALDTQY
TRBV11-2	TRBD1	TRBJ1-2	AIPGQGANYGYT
TRBV7-3	NA	TRBJ1-2	ASSPHADRSRGYT
TRBV12-3/TRBV12-4	TRBD1	TRBJ2-2	ASSHPLTGTGELF
TRBV12-3/TRBV12-4	NA	TRBJ2-7	ASSLDGPSYEQY
TRBV10-1	NA	TRBJ2-7	ASSESIQEMGQY
TRBV20-1	NA	TRBJ1-2	SATPGEYGST
TRBV5-1	TRBD1	TRBJ1-6	ASSHTGGNSPLH